This T cell receptor (beta chain) stems from a study of T-cell reconstitution after alpha-beta-depleted transplantation in children. It was with unique molecular identifiers that the TCRbeta library was prepared. TCRdb fed the PCR reads into MiXCR, producing one record per CDR3 protein. The sample lists some 390,000 distinct CDR3 sequences; roughly 22% were seen once. Germline CDR1 and CDR2: SGHAT and FQNNGV. CDR3 length: 16 residues. The V end was cut by 1 base, the J end by 1 base, with 8 bases between. The starting material was PBMCs from the stem cell graft donor, obtained from the stem cell graft. This TCR was sampled from a human donor who donated a stem cell graft to a child with acute myeloid leukemia. The chain employs TRBV11-2 and TRBJ2-6, with D uncertain. In DNA, the CDR3 is TGTGCCAGCAGCTTAGTCGGGTTTTCTGGGGCCAACGTCCTGACTTTC. This gives the protein CASSLVGFSGANVLTF.